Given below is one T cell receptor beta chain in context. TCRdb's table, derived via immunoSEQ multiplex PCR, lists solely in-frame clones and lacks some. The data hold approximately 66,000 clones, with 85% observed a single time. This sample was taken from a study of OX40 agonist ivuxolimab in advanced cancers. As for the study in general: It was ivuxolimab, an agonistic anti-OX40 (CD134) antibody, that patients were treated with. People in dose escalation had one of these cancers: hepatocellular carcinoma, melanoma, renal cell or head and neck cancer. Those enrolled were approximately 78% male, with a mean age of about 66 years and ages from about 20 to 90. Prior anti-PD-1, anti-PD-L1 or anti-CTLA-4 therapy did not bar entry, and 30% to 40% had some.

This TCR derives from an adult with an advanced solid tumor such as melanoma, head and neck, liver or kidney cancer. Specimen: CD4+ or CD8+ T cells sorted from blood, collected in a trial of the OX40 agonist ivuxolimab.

The CDR3 here is CATSREGMGNQPQHF. The CDR3 DNA reads TGTGCCACCAGCAGAGAAGGTATGGGCAATCAGCCCCAGCATTTT. This rearrangement joins TRBV15 to TRBJ1-5; D uncertain. Germline CDR1 reads LNHNV; CDR2 reads YYDKDF (reference sequence). V was clipped by 0 bases and J by 2 bases, with 8 bases between them. CDR3 size: 15 residues.